A single TCR beta chain is shown here with its context. Its antigen is unknown. Separate cDNA molecules received unique molecular identifiers, which the library attached to them. From the RACE reads, TCRdb called clonotypes with MiXCR, one entry per CDR3 protein. The repertoire holds approximately 180,000 distinct CDR3 sequences, with nearly 30% as singletons. This sample is part of a study of human T cells and chemical hapten exposure. Germline loops: CDR1 MNHEY, CDR2 SVGEGT. The length of the CDR3 is 13 residues. V lost 4 bases to trimming and J lost 9 bases, with 13 bases between them. Noted time point: pre-sensitization, week 0. Treatment given: therapeutic diphenylcyclopropenone sensitization with weekly scalp DPC. From whole blood left unfractionated, total RNA was extracted. General study points: Versus controls, significantly more large CDR3 similarity clusters arose from expanded TCRs.

This sequence was found in a woman in her twenties or thirties with alopecia areata. Some clones in this sample may be carry-over from other donors' samples. The rearrangement links TRBV6-2 or TRBV6-3 to TRBJ2-1, with a weak D call TRBD1 (6 bases). This sample comprised whole blood, obtained in connection with sensitization to the hapten diphenylcyclopropenone (DPC). This chain's CDR3 is CASSLARTAEQFF. The CDR3 region has the DNA TGTGCCAGCAGTTTAGCTAGGACAGCTGAGCAGTTCTTC.